The text below deals with one T cell receptor (beta chain). The source of the sample is a study of blood T cell repertoires in COVID-19. Study-level information: COVID-19 samples, acute and convalescent, were from the United States, Italy and Spain. Sample material is recorded as cDNA or gDNA derived from T cells, B-cell-depleted T cells, or PBMCs.

Measured with immunoSEQ multiplex PCR; TCRdb has only the in-frame clones, and not every one. The sample has about 150,000 clones; 80% to 90% are singletons. The sample comprised peripheral blood. The clonotype comes from a woman aged 55 to 70 with COVID-19, enrolled during active disease.

The CDR3 bases are TGCAGCGTTGAAGAAGGGACAGGGGGAGGCTACACCTTC. It specifies CSVEEGTGGGYTF. The chain uses TRBV29-1 and TRBJ1-2; TRBD1 agrees at 11 bases. Trimming cost V 0 bases and J 8 bases; bases outside gene matches: 2. The CDR3 consists of 13 residues. CDR1 SQVTM and CDR2 ANQGSEA come from the germline V gene.